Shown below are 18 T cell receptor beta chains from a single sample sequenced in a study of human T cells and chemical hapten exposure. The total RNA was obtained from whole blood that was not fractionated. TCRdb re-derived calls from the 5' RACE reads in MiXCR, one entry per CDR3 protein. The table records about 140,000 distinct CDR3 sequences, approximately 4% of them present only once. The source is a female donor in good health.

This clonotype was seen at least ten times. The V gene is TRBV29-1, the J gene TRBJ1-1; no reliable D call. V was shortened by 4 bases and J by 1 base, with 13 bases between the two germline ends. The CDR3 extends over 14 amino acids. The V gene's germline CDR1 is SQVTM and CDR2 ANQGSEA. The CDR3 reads CSVVYGIRNTEAFF. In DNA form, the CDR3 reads TGCAGCGTTGTTTACGGGATAAGGAACACTGAAGCTTTCTTT.

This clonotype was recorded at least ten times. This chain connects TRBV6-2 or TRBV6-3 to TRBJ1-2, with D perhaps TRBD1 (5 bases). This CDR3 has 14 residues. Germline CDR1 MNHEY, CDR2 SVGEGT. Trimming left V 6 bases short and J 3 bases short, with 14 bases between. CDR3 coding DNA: TGTGCCAGCAGCCGAGACAGAAGGTACTATGGCTACACCTTC. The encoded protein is CASSRDRRYYGYTF.

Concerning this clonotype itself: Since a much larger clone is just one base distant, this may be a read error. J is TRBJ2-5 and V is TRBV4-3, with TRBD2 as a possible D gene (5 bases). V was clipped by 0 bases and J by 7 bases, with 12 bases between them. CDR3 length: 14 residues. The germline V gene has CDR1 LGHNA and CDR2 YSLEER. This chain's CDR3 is CASSQEGGLGTQYF. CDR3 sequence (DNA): TGCGCCAGCAGCCAAGAAGGAGGCTTGGGGACCCAGTACTTC.

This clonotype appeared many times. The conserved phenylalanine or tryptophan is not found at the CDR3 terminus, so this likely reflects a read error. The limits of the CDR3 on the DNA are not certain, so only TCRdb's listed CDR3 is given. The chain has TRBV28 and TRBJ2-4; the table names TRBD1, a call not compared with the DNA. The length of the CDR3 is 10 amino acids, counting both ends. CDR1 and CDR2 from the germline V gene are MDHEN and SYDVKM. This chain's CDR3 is CASPVGSRAP.

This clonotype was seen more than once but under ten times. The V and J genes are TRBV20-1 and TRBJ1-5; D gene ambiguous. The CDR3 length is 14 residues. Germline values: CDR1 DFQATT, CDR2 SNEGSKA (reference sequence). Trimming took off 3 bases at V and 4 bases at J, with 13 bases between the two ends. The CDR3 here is CSASRLDPNQPQHF. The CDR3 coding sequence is TGCAGTGCTAGTCGGCTCGACCCTAATCAGCCCCAGCATTTT.

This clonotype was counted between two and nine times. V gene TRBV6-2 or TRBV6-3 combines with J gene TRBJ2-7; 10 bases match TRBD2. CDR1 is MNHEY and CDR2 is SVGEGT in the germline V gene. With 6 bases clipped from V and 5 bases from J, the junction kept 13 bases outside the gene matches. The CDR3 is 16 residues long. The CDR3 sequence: CASRLLLAGGGDEQYF. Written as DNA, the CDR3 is TGTGCCAGCAGATTACTATTAGCGGGGGGTGGCGACGAGCAGTACTTC.

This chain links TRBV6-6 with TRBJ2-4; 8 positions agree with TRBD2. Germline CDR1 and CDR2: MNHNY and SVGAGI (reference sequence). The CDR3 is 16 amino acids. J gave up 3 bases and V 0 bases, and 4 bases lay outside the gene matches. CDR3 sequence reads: CASSYSSGGCKNIQYF. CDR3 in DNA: TGTGCCAGCAGTTACTCAAGCGGGGGTTGCAAAAACATTCAGTACTTC.

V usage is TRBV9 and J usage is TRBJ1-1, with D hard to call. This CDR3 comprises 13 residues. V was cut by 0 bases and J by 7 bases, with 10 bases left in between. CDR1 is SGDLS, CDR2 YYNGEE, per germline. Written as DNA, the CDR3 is TGTGCCAGCAGCGTAGTTAGTGGTCGTGAAGCTTTCTTT. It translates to CASSVVSGREAFF.

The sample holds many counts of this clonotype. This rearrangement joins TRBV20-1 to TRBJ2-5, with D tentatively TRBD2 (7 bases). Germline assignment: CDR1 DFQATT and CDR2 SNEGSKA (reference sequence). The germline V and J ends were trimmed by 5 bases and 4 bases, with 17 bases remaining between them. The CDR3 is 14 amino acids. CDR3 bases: TGCAGTGCTTCTCGGGGGGCCTATCTAGAGACCCAGTACTTC. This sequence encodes CSASRGAYLETQYF.

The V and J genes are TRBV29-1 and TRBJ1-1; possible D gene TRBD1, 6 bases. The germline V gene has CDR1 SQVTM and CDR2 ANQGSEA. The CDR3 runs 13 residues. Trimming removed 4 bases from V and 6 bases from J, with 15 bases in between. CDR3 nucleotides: TGCAGCGTTGTACCCGGACAGCTCGCTGAAGCTTTCTTT. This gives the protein CSVVPGQLAEAFF.

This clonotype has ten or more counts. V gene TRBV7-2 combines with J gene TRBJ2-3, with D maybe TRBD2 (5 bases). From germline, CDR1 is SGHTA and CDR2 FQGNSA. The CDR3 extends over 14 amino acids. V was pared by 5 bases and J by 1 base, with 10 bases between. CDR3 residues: CASSRARGTDTQYF. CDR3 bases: TGTGCCAGCAGCCGGGCGCGGGGCACAGATACGCAGTATTTT. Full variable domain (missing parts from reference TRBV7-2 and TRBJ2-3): GAGVSQSPSNKVTEKGKDVELRCDPISGHTALYWYRQSLGQGLEFLIYFQGNSAPDKSGLPSDRFSAERTGGSVSTLTIQRTQQEDSAVYLCASSRARGTDTQYFGPGTRLTVL.

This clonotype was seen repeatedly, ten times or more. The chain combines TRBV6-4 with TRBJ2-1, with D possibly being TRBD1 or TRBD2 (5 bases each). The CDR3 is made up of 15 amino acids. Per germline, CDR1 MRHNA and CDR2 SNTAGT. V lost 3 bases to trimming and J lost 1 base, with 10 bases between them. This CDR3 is CASSERGDSYNEQFF. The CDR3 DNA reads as TGTGCCAGCAGTGAGAGAGGGGATTCCTACAATGAGCAGTTCTTC.

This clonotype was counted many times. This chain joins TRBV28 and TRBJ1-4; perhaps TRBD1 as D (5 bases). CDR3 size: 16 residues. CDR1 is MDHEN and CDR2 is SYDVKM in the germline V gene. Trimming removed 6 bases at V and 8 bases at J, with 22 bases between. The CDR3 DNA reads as TGTGCCAGCAGGATCGGCGGGGGATGGGTTAGAGAAAAACTGTTTTTT. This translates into CASRIGGGWVREKLFF.

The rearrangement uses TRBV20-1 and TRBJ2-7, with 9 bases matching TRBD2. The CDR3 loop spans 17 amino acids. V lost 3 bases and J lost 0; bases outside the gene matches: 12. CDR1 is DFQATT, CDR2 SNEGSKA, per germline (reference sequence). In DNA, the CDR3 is TGCAGTGCTAGCCCCCCAGCGGGGGGCTCCTACTCCTACGAGCAGTACTTC. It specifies CSASPPAGGSYSYEQYF.

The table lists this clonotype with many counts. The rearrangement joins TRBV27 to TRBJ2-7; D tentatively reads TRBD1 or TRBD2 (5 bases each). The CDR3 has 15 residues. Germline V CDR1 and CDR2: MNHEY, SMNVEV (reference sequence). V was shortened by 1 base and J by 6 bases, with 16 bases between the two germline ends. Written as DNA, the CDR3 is TGTGCCAGCAGTTTATTGAGGGGTCTATCCCGCGAGCAGTACTTC. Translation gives CASSLLRGLSREQYF.

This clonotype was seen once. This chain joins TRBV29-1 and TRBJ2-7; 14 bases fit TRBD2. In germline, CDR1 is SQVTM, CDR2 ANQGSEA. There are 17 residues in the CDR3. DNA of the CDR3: TGCAGCGTTGAAGACCCTGGGACTAGCGGGGGAGTTTACGAGCAGGAAGTC. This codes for CSVEDPGTSGGVYEQEV.

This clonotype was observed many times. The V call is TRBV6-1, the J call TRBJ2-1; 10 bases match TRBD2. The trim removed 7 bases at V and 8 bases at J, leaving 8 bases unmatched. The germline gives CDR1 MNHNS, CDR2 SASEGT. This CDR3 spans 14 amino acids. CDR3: CASTQAGGPYEQFF. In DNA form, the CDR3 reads TGTGCCAGCACTCAAGCGGGGGGGCCATATGAGCAGTTCTTC.

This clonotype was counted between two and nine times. The CDR3 DNA sequence: TGTGCCAGCAGCTTTCACTTCCAAGAGACCCAGTACTTC. This sequence encodes CASSFHFQETQYF. J is TRBJ2-5 and V is TRBV7-2; D is ambiguous. Germline values: CDR1 SGHTA, CDR2 FQGNSA. V lost 3 bases and J lost 1, with 6 bases in between. This CDR3 is built from 13 residues.